Given below is one T cell receptor beta chain in context. Generated by immunoSEQ multiplex PCR, the TCRdb table keeps only in-frame clones and is missing some. This sample carries some 150,000 clones, 70% to 90% of them seen once, and the ten largest clones take under 3.5%. The CDR3 spans 13 residues. The V gene's germline CDR1 is MNHEY and CDR2 SMNVEV (reference sequence). The J segment lost 4 bases and the V segment lost 5 bases, leaving 2 bases of the junction unmatched. These data originate in a study of T cell responses to AZD1222 COVID-19 vaccine. Material: peripheral blood, obtained on day 0 of MenACWY control vaccination. V gene TRBV27 combines with J gene TRBJ1-1; 9 nucleotides agree with TRBD1. The receptor was derived from an adult in good health. CDR3 sequence (DNA): TGTGCCAGCAGTCCGACAGGGGGCACTGAAGCTTTCTTT. Its translation: CASSPTGGTEAFF.